The 12 T cell receptor beta chains below were found in one sample sequenced in a study of beta chain features in type 1 diabetes. These TCRs are of unknown antigen specificity. Whole-study results and caveats: A moderate, significant TCRB CDR3 shortening appeared in type 1 diabetes across four CD4+ subsets.

Every isolated RNA sample was fully reverse transcribed, so sequencing captured expressed TCRB transcripts. Libraries were prepared by immunoSEQ multiplex PCR; TCRdb keeps only in-frame clonotypes and omits some of them. The sample lists 150,000 to 200,000 clones, approximately 62% occurring once. Sequenced material: naive CD4+ T cells from blood. Source of these receptors: a man aged 30-40 years with type 1 diabetes.

The chain uses TRBV4-3 and TRBJ2-6, with TRBD1 identical over 9 bases. The CDR3 runs 16 residues. Per the germline V gene, CDR1 is LGHNA and CDR2 is YSLEER. The V gene end was trimmed by 4 bases and the J gene end by 0 bases; junction bases not matched to a gene: 1. CDR3 residues: CASSPDRGSGANVLTF. CDR3 nucleotides: TGCGCCAGCAGCCCGGACAGGGGCTCTGGGGCCAACGTCCTGACTTTC.

In its sample, this clone was seen a few times. This CDR3 reads CASGRGTYNEQFF. The CDR3 DNA is TGTGCCAGCGGCAGGGGGACCTACAATGAGCAGTTCTTC. The gene calls are TRBV25-1 and TRBJ2-1; TRBD1 agrees at 7 bases. Per germline, CDR1 MGHDK and CDR2 SYGVNS. The CDR3 totals 13 residues. Trimming removed 8 bases from V and 2 bases from J; junction bases left unmatched: 3.

The V call is TRBV10-3, the J call TRBJ2-5; possibly TRBD1 or TRBD2 for D (6 bases each). Trimming stripped 10 bases from V and 4 bases from J, with 10 bases between. Germline V gives CDR1 ENHRY, CDR2 SYGVKD. There are 11 residues in the CDR3. The CDR3 region is CASGGPETQYF. The CDR3, as DNA: TGTGCCAGTGGGGGGCCAGAGACCCAGTACTTC.

This rearrangement joins TRBV7-2 to TRBJ1-1; D unresolved. V was shortened by 5 bases and J by 1 base, with 8 bases between the two germline ends. In germline, CDR1 is SGHTA, CDR2 FQGNSA. The CDR3 covers 13 residues. The CDR3 nucleotides read TGTGCCAGCAGCGTGGCCACGAACACTGAAGCTTTCTTT. As protein: CASSVATNTEAFF.

This CDR3 reads CASSVDPNLGTGELFF. CDR3 in DNA: TGTGCCAGCAGCGTAGATCCGAACTTGGGGACCGGGGAGCTGTTTTTT. The chain combines TRBV9 with TRBJ2-2; no clear D gene. The V end was cut by 0 bases, the J end by 5 bases, with 14 bases between. This CDR3 is built from 16 residues. The germline V gene encodes CDR1 SGDLS and CDR2 YYNGEE.

This clone was recorded once. The chain joins TRBV4-3 to TRBJ2-5, with 7 positions matching TRBD1. Trimming cost V 2 bases and J 0 bases; bases outside gene matches: 3. The CDR3 runs 15 residues. CDR1 is LGHNA, CDR2 YSLEER, per germline. This chain's CDR3 is CASSQRQGYQETQYF. In DNA, the CDR3 is TGCGCCAGCAGCCAAAGACAGGGTTACCAAGAGACCCAGTACTTC.

This chain uses TRBV6-5 with TRBJ1-1; D remains ambiguous. Germline-derived CDR1 and CDR2 are MNHEY and SVGAGI. CDR3 length: 15 amino acids. V lost 2 bases and J 0 bases, leaving 10 bases between the germline ends. DNA for the CDR3: TGTGCCAGCAGTTACCGGCCAGCTATGAACACTGAAGCTTTCTTT. Translation: CASSYRPAMNTEAFF.

This clone has a handful of counts. V is TRBV29-1 and J is TRBJ2-3, with TRBD1 as a possible D gene (5 bases). CDR3 size: 15 residues. Trimming cost V 1 base and J 0 bases, with 11 bases left between them. The germline CDR1 and CDR2 sequences are SQVTM and ANQGSEA. The DNA of the CDR3 is TGCAGCGTTGAAGTTCAGGGAATGAGCACAGATACGCAGTATTTT. It is translated as CSVEVQGMSTDTQYF.

This clone was seen a single time. V is TRBV19 and J is TRBJ2-4; 9 nucleotides match TRBD1. Germline assignment: CDR1 LNHDA and CDR2 SQIVND (reference sequence). The CDR3 is made up of 14 amino acids. The V gene end was trimmed by 7 bases and the J gene end by 5 bases; junction bases not matched to a gene: 6. The CDR3 protein is CASKLGQGQNIQYF. In DNA, the CDR3 is TGTGCCAGTAAACTGGGACAGGGACAAAACATTCAGTACTTC.

J is TRBJ2-7 and V is TRBV4-3; D uncertain. This CDR3 spans 14 amino acids. Germline assignment: CDR1 LGHNA and CDR2 YSLEER. Trimming removed 1 base from V and 0 bases from J, with 7 bases in between. The CDR3 sequence: CASSQGASSYEQYF. CDR3 nucleotide sequence: TGCGCCAGCAGCCAAGGGGCAAGCTCCTACGAGCAGTACTTC.

The rearrangement links TRBV29-1 to TRBJ2-3, with 11 bases that match TRBD2. CDR1 and CDR2 (germline): SQVTM, ANQGSEA. This CDR3 is built from 15 residues. Trimming took 6 bases from V and 0 from J; bases not matched to a gene: 5. The CDR3 nucleotides are TGCAGCGTCGGACTAGCGGGCCTTAGCACAGATACGCAGTATTTT. Its protein product is CSVGLAGLSTDTQYF.

The rearrangement joins TRBV25-1 to TRBJ2-1; D is tentatively TRBD1 or TRBD2 (5 bases each). The CDR3 is 17 residues long. Trimming left V 0 bases short and J 5 bases short, with 17 bases between. Germline values: CDR1 MGHDK, CDR2 SYGVNS. The CDR3 DNA follows: TGTGCCAGCAGTGAATACGTAGGAGCAGGGACCAACAATGAGCAGTTCTTC. This codes for CASSEYVGAGTNNEQFF.